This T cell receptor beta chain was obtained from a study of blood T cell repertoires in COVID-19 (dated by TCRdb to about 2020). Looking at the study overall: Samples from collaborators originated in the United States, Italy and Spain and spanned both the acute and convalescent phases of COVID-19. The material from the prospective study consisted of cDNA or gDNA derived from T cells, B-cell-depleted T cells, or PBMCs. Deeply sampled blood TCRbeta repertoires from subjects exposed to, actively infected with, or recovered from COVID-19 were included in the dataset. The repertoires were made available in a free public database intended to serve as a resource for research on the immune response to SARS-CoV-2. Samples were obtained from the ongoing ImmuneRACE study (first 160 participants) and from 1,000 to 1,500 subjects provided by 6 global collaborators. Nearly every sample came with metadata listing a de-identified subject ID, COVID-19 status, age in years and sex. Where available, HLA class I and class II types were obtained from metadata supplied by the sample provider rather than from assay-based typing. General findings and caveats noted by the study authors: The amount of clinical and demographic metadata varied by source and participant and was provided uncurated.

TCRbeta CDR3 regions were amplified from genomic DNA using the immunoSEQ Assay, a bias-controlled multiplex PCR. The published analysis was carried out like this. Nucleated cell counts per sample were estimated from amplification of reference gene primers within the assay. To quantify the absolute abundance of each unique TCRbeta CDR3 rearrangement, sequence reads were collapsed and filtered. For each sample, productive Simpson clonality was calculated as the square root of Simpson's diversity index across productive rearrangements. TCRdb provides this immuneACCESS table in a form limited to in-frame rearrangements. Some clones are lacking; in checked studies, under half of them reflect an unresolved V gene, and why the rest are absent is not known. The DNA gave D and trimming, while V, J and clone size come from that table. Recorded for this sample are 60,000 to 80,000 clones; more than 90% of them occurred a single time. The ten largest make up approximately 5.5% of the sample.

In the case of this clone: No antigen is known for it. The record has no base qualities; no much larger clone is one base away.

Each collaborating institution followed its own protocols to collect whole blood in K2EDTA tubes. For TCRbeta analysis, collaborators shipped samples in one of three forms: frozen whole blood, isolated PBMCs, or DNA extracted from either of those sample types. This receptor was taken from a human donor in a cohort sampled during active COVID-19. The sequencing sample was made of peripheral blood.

This receptor carries the CDR3 CAWSPPPVAFYNEQFF. In nucleotide form, the sequence is TGTGCCTGGAGCCCGCCGCCAGTAGCCTTCTACAATGAGCAGTTCTTC. Recombination joined TRBV30 with TRBJ2-1, with the D gene uncertain. From the germline V gene (reference sequence), CDR1 is GTSNPN and CDR2 is SVGIG. Trimming removed 3 bases from V and 3 bases from J, leaving 18 bases between the germline ends. Counted from cysteine to phenylalanine, this CDR3 has 16 amino acids. The retained sequence is limited to the CDR3, 48 bases, with the frame set at the first base. The full variable domain, completed from the reference TRBV30 and TRBJ2-1 proteins outside the CDR3, reads SQTIHQWPATLVQPVGSPLSLECTVEGTSNPNLYWYRQAAGRGLQLLFYSVGIGQISSEVPQNLSASRPQDRQFILSSKKLLLSDSGFYLCAWSPPPVAFYNEQFFGPGTRLTVL.